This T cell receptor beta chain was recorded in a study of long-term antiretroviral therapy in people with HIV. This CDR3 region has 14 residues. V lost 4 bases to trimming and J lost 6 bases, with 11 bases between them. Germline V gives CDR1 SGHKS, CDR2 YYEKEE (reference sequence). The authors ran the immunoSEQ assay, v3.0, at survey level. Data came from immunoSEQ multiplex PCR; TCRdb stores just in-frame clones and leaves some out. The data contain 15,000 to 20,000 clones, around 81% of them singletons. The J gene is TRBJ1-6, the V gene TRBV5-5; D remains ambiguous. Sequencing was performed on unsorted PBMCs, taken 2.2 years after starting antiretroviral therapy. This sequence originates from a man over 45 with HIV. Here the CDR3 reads CASSQARGNSPLHF. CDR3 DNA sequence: TGTGCCAGCAGCCAGGCGAGAGGTAATTCACCCCTCCACTTT.